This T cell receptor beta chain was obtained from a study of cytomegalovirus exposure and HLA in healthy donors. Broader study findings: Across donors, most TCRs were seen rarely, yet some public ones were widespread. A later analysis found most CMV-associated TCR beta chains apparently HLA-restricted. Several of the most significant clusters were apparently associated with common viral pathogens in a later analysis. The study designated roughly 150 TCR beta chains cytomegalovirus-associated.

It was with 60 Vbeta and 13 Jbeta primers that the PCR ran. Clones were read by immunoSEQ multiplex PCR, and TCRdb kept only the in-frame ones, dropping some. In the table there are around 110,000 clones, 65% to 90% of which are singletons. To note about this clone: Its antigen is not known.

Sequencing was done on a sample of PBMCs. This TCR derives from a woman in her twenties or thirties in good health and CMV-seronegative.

The CDR3 DNA is TGCGCCAGCAGCCAAGAGGAGGGGGCTTTCTATGGCTACACCTTC. Translated, it gives CASSQEEGAFYGYTF. The chain couples TRBV4-1 to TRBJ1-2; 7 bases map to TRBD1. The CDR3 length is 15 residues. V lost 0 bases to trimming and J lost 4 bases; unmatched junction nucleotides: 5. Germline-derived CDR1 and CDR2 are MGHRA and YSYEKL.